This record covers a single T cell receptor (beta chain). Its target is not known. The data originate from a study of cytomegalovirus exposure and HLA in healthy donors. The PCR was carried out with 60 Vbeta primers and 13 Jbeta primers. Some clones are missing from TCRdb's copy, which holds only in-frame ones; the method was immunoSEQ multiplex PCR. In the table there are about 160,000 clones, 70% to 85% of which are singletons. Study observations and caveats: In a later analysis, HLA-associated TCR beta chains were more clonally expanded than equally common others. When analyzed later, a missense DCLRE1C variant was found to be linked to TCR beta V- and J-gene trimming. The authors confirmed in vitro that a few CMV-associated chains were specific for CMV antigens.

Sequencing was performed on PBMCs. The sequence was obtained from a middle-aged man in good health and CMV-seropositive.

Here the CDR3 reads CASNLDSTYEQYF. Written as DNA, the CDR3 is TGCGCCAGCAACCTAGACAGCACCTACGAGCAGTACTTC. The chain carries TRBV5-1 and TRBJ2-7; weak D call: TRBD1 (5 bases). The CDR3 totals 13 residues. Germline V gives CDR1 SGHRS, CDR2 YFSETQ. Trimming stripped 6 bases from V and 2 bases from J, with 12 bases between.